The clone carrying this T cell receptor (beta chain) was counted at least ten times. Its antigen remains unknown. The data were taken from a study of T-cell reconstitution after alpha-beta-depleted transplantation in children. Study outcomes and limitations: The high TCRbeta diversity at day 60 in some patients came from surviving recipient T cells and thymic progenitors. Counts and diversity of T cells one year after transplant came mostly from newly produced T cells. The origin of alpha-beta T cells about two months after transplant was reportedly several hundred expanded graft clones.

TCRbeta library construction was performed incorporating unique molecular identifiers. Each CDR3 protein is one row after TCRdb ran MiXCR on the PCR reads. The sample records around 130,000 distinct CDR3 sequences, 8% to 10% being singletons. Between the trimmed V and J ends, which lost 5 bases and 8 bases, there was a span of 9 bases. There are 12 residues in the CDR3. This TCR was recovered from a girl under three years old who had a stem cell transplant for combined immunodeficiency, so the T cells may come from the graft donor. The specimen comprised PBMCs, mostly from graft donor cells, sampled 180 days after TCRalphabeta/CD19-depleted stem cell transplant. The rearrangement uses TRBV12-3 or TRBV12-4 and TRBJ1-4, with no clear D. The CDR3 loop reads CASSPPVEKLFF. In nucleotides, the CDR3 is TGTGCCAGCAGTCCCCCGGTCGAAAAACTGTTTTTT.